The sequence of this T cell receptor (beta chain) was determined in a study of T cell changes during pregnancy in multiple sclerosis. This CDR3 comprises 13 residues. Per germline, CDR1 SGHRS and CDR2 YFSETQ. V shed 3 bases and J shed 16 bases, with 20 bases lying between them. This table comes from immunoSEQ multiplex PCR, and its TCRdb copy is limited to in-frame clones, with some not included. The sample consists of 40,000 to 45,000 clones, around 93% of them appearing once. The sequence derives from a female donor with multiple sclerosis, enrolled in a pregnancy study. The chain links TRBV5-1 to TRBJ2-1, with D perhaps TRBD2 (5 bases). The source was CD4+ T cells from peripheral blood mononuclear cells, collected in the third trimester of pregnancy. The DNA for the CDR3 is TGCGCCAGCAGCTCCGTTACCTCGAGGGTCGAATTCTTC. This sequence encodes CASSSVTSRVEFF.